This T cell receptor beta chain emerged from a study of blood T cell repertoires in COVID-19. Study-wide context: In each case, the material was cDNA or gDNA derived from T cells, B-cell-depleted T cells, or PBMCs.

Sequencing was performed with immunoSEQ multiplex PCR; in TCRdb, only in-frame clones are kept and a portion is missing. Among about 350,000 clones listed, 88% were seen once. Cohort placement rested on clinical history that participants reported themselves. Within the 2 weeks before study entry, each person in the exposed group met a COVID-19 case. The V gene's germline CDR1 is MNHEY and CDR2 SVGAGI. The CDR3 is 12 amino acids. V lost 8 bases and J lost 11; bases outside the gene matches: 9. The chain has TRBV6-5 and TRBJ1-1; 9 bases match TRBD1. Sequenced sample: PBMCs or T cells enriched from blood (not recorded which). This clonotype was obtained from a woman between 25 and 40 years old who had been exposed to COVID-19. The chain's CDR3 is CASASQDRGAFF. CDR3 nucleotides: TGTGCCAGCGCTTCCCAGGACAGGGGCGCTTTCTTT.